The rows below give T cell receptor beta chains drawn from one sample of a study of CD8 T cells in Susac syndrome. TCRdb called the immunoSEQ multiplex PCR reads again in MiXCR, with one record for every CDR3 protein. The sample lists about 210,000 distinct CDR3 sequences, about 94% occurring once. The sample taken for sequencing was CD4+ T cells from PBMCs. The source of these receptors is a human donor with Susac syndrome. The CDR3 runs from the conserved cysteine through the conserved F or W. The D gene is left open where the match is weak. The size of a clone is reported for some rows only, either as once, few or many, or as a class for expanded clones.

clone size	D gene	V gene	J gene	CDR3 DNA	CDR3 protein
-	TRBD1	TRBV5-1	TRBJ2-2	TGCGCCAGCAGCTTGGATGCACGCGGGACAGGACGCACCGGGGAGCTGTTTTTT	CASSLDARGTGRTGELFF
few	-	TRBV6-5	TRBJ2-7	TGTGCCAGCAGTTTCTACTACGAGCAGTACTTC	CASSFYYEQYF
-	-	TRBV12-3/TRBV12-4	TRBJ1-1	TGTGCCAGCAGTTTGCGGGACAACCCCATGAACACTGAAGCTTTCTTT	CASSLRDNPMNTEAFF
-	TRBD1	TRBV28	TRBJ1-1	TGTGCCAGCAGGACGGACAGGCGAAACACTGAAGCTTTCTTT	CASRTDRRNTEAFF
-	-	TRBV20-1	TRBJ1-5	TGCAGTGCTAGACGTCTTGGGGGGGGCGATCAGCCCCAGCATTTT	CSARRLGGGDQPQHF
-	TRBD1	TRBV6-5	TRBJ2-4	TGTGCCATCGAAGACAGGGGCAAAAACATTCAGTACTTC	CAIEDRGKNIQYF
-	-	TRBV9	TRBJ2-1	TGTGCCAGCAGCGTAAGGGGGGATCGGAGCTCCTACAATGAGCAGTTCTTC	CASSVRGDRSSYNEQFF
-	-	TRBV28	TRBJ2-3	TGTGCCAGCAGTTTTACCCCTACGCAGTATTTT	CASSFTPTQYF
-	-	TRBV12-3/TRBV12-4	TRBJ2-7	TGTGCCAGCAGTCAAGACCGGGCCGAGCAGTACTTC	CASSQDRAEQYF
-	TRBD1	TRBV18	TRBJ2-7	TGTGCCAGCTCACCCCGGGACAGGGAAGACGAGCAGTACTTC	CASSPRDREDEQYF
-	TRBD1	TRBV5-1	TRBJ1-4	TGCGCCAGCAGCTTCGAAGGACAGGGAGGTGAAAAACTGTTTTTT	CASSFEGQGGEKLFF
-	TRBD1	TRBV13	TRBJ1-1	TGTGCCAGCAGCAAAAGGACAGGTAACACTGAAGCTTTCTTT	CASSKRTGNTEAFF
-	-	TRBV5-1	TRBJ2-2	TGCGCCAGCAGCTTAGGCGGGGAGAACACCGGGGAGCTGTTTTTT	CASSLGGENTGELFF
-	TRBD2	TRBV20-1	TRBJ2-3	TGCAGTGCTGGGATCGGACTAGCGGGGAGCACAGATACGCAGTATTTT	CSAGIGLAGSTDTQYF
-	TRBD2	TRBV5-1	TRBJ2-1	TGCGCCAGCAGCGGGAGACTAGCGGGGTCCACCGAGGGCCATGAGCAGTTCTTC	CASSGRLAGSTEGHEQFF
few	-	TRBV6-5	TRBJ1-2	TGTGCCAGCAGCCAGGGCAGGGGAGATGGCTACACCTTC	CASSQGRGDGYTF
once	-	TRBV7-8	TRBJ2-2	TGTGCCAGCAGCTTAGCGCGGGCACTTGGGAACACCGGGGAGCTGTTTTTT	CASSLARALGNTGELFF
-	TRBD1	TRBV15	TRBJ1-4	TGTGCCACCAGCGGGGGACAGGGGATTATTGAAAAACTGTTTTTT	CATSGGQGIIEKLFF
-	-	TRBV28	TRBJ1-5	TGTGCCAGCAGTTCTCCCGTGGAGGGGGGATCTAGCAATCAGCCCCAGCATTTT	CASSSPVEGGSSNQPQHF
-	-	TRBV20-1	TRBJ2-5	TGCAGTGCTAGAGGAGGGGGGGGCTCGGAGACCCAGTACTTC	CSARGGGGSETQYF
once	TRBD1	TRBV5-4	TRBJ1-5	TGTGCCAGCAGCTTGGGGGGACAGCTCAATCAGCCCCAGCATTTT	CASSLGGQLNQPQHF
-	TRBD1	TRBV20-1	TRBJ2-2	TGCAGTGCTAGCCCGGTGAGGGGGCCCGGGGAGCTGTTTTTT	CSASPVRGPGELFF
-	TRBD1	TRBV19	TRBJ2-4	TGTGCCAGTAGTACCGGGACAGGGGGGCTCGAGAACATTCAGTACTTC	CASSTGTGGLENIQYF
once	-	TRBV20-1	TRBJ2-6	TGCAGTGCTAGAGTGGAGGGGGCCAACGTCCTGACTTTC	CSARVEGANVLTF
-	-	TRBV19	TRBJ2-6	TGTGCCAGTAGTTCGGGTGGGGTGACCCTCGGGGCCAACGTCCTGACTTTC	CASSSGGVTLGANVLTF
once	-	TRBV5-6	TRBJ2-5	TGTGCCAGCAGCTATACTGCGGGGGCACAAGAGACCCAGTACTTC	CASSYTAGAQETQYF
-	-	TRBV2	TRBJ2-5	TGTGCCAGCAGCCTCCCCCGGGAAACGGCAGAGACCCAGTACTTC	CASSLPRETAETQYF
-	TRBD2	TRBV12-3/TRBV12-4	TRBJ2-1	TGTGCCAGCACTGCCTGGACTAGCGGGGGTGGAGATGAGCAGTTCTTC	CASTAWTSGGGDEQFF
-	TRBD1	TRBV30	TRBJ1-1	TGTGCCTGGATTGGGACAGGGAGGACTGAAGCTTTCTTT	CAWIGTGRTEAFF
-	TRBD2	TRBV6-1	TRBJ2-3	TGTGCCAGCAGTGAAACGTCATTAGCGGGGAACCAGTATTTT	CASSETSLAGNQYF
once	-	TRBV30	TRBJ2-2	TGTGCCTGGAGTGTCATGAGGGCCCGCGGGGAGCTGTTTTTT	CAWSVMRARGELFF
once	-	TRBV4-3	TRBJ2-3	TGCGCCAGCAGCCAAAGGTCGGCAGATACGCAGTATTTT	CASSQRSADTQYF
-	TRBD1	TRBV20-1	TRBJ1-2	TGCAGTGCCCGGGACAGGGAAAACTATGGCTACACCTTC	CSARDRENYGYTF
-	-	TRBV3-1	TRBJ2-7	TGTGCCAGCAGCCAAGGGTCAGGCGGGGAGCAGTACTTC	CASSQGSGGEQYF
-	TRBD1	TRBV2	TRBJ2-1	TGTGCCAGCAGTAGACAGGGGTTAGGGAATGAGCAGTTCTTC	CASSRQGLGNEQFF
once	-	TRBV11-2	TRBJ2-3	TGTGCCAGCAGCGGGGCCACAGATACGCAGTATTTT	CASSGATDTQYF
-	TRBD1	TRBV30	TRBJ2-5	TGTGCCTGGAGTGTAAAGGGACAGAGGTTTAGTCGGGAGACCCAGTACTTC	CAWSVKGQRFSRETQYF
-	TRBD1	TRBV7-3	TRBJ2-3	TGTGCCAGCAGCGTCGACAGGGGGTCCACAGATACGCAGTATTTT	CASSVDRGSTDTQYF
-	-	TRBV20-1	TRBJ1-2	TGCAGTGCCGACATCAGGAAGGGAGTCTATGGCTACACCTTC	CSADIRKGVYGYTF
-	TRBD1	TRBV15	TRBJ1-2	TGTGCCACCAGCAGCCACGGGACAGGGAGCTATGGCTACACCTTC	CATSSHGTGSYGYTF
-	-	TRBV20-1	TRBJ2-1	TGCCAACGTGGTGGAGGCTCCTACAATGAGCAGTTCTTC	CQRGGGSYNEQFF
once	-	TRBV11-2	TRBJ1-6	TGTGCCAGCAGCCCAAGGGCAGGGGCTGAGGGCAATTCACCCCTCCACTTT	CASSPRAGAEGNSPLHF
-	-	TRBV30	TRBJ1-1	TGTGCCTGGAGTCGGACACATGGGGCTTTCTTT	CAWSRTHGAFF
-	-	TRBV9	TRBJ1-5	TGTGCCAGCAGCGTGTGGGGGAGCAATCAGCCCCAGCATTTT	CASSVWGSNQPQHF
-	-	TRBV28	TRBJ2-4	TGTGCCAGCAGACCCGCCTGGCCACAAAACATTCAGTACTTC	CASRPAWPQNIQYF
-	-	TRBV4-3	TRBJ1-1	TGCGCCAGCAGCCAGGAAGTTAACGACGAAGCTTTCTTT	CASSQEVNDEAFF
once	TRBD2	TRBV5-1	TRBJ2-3	TGCGCCAGCAGCTTGAATCCAGCGGGGGATGAAGATACGCAGTATTTT	CASSLNPAGDEDTQYF
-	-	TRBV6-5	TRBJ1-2	TGTGCCAGCAGTCACGGGGGTCCAGCCACCTATGGCTACACCTTC	CASSHGGPATYGYTF